One sample yielded the 10 T cell receptor beta chains listed below, sequenced in a study of cytomegalovirus exposure and HLA in healthy donors. The PCR had 60 Vbeta and 13 Jbeta primers. TCRdb keeps only in-frame clones here, not all; method: immunoSEQ multiplex PCR. The table records about 200,000 clones, roughly 74% of them present only once. Source material: PBMCs. The receptors were sampled from a woman in her 30s in good health and CMV-seronegative.

V usage is TRBV9 and J usage is TRBJ2-7; no firm D call. Per the germline V gene, CDR1 is SGDLS and CDR2 is YYNGEE. The CDR3 sequence is 15 residues long. V shed 2 bases and J shed 1 base, with 13 bases lying between them. CDR3 amino acids: CASSVRSELSYEQYF. CDR3 nucleotide sequence: TGTGCCAGCAGCGTTCGAAGCGAACTGTCCTACGAGCAGTACTTC.

V usage is TRBV21-1 and J usage is TRBJ2-3; the D segment call TRBD1 is taken from the table without a DNA check. TRBV21-1 is a documented pseudogene. The CDR3 has 18 amino acids. The CDR3 reads CASSKAAGPGQGTDTQYF. CDR3 in DNA: TGTGCCAGCAGCAAAGCGGCTGGTCCGGGACAGGGCACAGATACGCAGTATTTT.

This clone showed up just once. V gene TRBV13 combines with J gene TRBJ2-7, with 7 bases aligning to TRBD1. Germline trimming cut 4 bases from V and 2 bases from J; bases unmatched to any gene: 5. CDR1 PRHDT and CDR2 FYEKMQ come from the germline V gene (reference sequence). CDR3 length equals 14 residues. The CDR3 sequence is CASSSTGKTYEQYF. The CDR3 bases are TGTGCCAGCAGCTCGACAGGGAAGACCTACGAGCAGTACTTC.

V and J are TRBV6-5 and TRBJ2-7; TRBD1 aligns across 7 bases. Trimming removed 5 bases from V and 3 bases from J; junction bases left unmatched: 4. From germline, CDR1 is MNHEY and CDR2 SVGAGI. CDR3 length equals 13 residues. In DNA form, the CDR3 reads TGTGCCAGCAGTCCCCGGACAGGCTACGAGCAGTACTTC. The encoded protein is CASSPRTGYEQYF.

The chain carries TRBV5-4 and TRBJ2-7; no clear D. CDR1 and CDR2 from the germline V gene are SGHNT and YYREEE (reference sequence). The CDR3 sequence is 15 residues long. V was clipped by 2 bases and J by 3 bases, with 15 bases between them. DNA of the CDR3: TGTGCCAGCAGCTTTCCAGGCCCAAACCTCTACGAGCAGTACTTC. It codes for CASSFPGPNLYEQYF.

The V gene is TRBV23-1, the J gene TRBJ1-2; no firm D call. TRBV23-1 is given ORF status, its function remaining uncertain. Between the trimmed V and J ends, which lost 6 bases and 4 bases, there was a span of 15 bases. This CDR3 spans 14 amino acids. CDR3: CASSHPELLYGYTF. CDR3 in DNA: TGCGCCAGCAGCCACCCGGAACTACTCTATGGCTACACCTTC.

The chain recombines TRBV7-9 with TRBJ1-6, with 12 nucleotides matching TRBD1. Germline V gene sequence: CDR1 SEHNR, CDR2 FQNEAQ (reference sequence). Unmatched junction bases numbered 4, after V lost 5 bases and J lost 14 bases. The CDR3 consists of 13 residues. This CDR3 reads CASSRDRGQALHF. The CDR3 DNA follows: TGTGCCAGCAGCCGGGACAGGGGGCAGGCCCTCCACTTT.

J is TRBJ1-1 and V is TRBV7-2; no clear D gene. The germline gives CDR1 SGHTA, CDR2 FQGNSA. V lost 2 bases, J lost 3 bases, and 4 bases lay in between. This CDR3 spans 12 amino acids. CDR3 residues: CASSLLHTEAFF. CDR3 in DNA: TGTGCCAGCAGCTTACTACACACTGAAGCTTTCTTT.

The rearrangement links TRBV2 to TRBJ1-1; the match to TRBD1 covers 10 bases. From germline, CDR1 is SNHLY and CDR2 FYNNEI. The junction had 6 bases not matched to a gene; V was cut back by 6 bases and J by 5 bases. The CDR3 is 14 amino acids. DNA for the CDR3: TGTGCCAGCAGAATGACAGGGGGCTTAACTGAAGCTTTCTTT. This gives the protein CASRMTGGLTEAFF.

This chain links TRBV7-2 with TRBJ1-2, with TRBD1 matching 7 bases. Germline V gene data show CDR1 as SGHTA and CDR2 as FQGNSA. J gave up 0 bases and V 1 base, and 5 bases lay outside the gene matches. The CDR3 is 16 amino acids. The CDR3 loop is CASSLGDSPTNYGYTF. The CDR3 DNA follows: TGTGCCAGCAGCTTAGGGGACAGCCCGACTAACTATGGCTACACCTTC.